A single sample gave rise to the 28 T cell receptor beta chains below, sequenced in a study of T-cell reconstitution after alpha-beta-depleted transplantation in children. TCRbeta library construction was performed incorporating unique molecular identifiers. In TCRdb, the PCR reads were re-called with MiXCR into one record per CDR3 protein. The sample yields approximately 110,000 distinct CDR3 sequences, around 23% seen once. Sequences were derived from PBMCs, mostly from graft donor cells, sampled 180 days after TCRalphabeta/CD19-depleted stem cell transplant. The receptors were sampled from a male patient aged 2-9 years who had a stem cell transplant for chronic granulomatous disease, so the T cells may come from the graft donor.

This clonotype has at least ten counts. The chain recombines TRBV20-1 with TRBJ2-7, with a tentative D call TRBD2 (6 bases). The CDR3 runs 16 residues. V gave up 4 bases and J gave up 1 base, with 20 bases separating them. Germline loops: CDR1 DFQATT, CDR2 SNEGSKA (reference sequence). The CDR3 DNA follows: TGCAGTGCTACTAAGGGCGGGACGGAAATTTCCTACGAGCAGTACTTC. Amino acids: CSATKGGTEISYEQYF.

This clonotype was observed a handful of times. The CDR3 loop reads CSVDRREGNTIYF. The CDR3 DNA follows: TGCAGCGTTGACAGGCGGGAGGGGAACACCATATATTTT. The V gene is TRBV29-1, the J gene TRBJ1-3; D possibly corresponds to TRBD1 (5 bases). Per the germline V gene, CDR1 is SQVTM and CDR2 is ANQGSEA. V lost 3 bases to trimming and J lost 7 bases, with 13 bases between them. This CDR3 contains 13 residues.

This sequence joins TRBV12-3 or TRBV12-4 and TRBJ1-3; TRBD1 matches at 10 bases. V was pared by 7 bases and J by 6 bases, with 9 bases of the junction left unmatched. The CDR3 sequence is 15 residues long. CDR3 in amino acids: CASTLTGGDENTIYF. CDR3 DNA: TGTGCCAGCACTCTGACAGGGGGCGACGAAAACACCATATATTTT.

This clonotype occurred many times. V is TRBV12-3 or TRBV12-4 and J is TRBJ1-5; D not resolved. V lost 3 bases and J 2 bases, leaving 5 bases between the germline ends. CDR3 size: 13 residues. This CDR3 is CASSFSGNQPQHF. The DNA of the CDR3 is TGTGCCAGCAGTTTTTCCGGCAATCAGCCCCAGCATTTT.

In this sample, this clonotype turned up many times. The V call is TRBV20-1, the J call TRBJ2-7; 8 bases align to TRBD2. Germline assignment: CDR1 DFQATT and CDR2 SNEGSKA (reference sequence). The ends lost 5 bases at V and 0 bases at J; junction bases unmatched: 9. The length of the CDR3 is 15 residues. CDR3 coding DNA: TGCAGTGCTTCTAAGCGGGAGTTAAGCTCCTACGAGCAGTACTTC. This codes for CSASKRELSSYEQYF.

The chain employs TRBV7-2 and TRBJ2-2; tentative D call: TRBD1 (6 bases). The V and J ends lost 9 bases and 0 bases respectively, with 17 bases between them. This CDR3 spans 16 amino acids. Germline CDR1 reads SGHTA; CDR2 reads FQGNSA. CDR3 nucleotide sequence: TGTGCCAGTAACGACTGGGGACAAACGAACACCGGGGAGCTGTTTTTT. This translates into CASNDWGQTNTGELFF. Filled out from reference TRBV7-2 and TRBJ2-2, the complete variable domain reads GAGVSQSPSNKVTEKGKDVELRCDPISGHTALYWYRQSLGQGLEFLIYFQGNSAPDKSGLPSDRFSAERTGGSVSTLTIQRTQQEDSAVYLCASNDWGQTNTGELFFGEGSRLTVL.

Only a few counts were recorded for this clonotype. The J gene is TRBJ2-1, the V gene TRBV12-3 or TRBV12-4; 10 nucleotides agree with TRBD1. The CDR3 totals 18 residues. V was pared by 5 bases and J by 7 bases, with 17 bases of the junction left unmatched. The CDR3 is CASSILPAGTGAGNEQFF. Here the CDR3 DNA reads TGTGCCAGCAGTATCCTCCCTGCGGGGACAGGGGCGGGTAATGAGCAGTTCTTC.

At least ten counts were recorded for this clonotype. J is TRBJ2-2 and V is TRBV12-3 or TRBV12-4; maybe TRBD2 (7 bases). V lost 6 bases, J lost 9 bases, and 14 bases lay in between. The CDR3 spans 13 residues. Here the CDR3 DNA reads TGTGCCAGCAGGGGAGGGGGGAACCGGGAGCTGTTTTTT. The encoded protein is CASRGGGNRELFF.

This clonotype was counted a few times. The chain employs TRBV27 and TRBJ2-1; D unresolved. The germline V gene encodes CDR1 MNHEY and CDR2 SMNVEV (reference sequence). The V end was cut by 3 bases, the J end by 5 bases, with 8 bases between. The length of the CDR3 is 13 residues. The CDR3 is CASSFGANNEQFF. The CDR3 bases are TGTGCCAGCAGTTTCGGCGCGAACAATGAGCAGTTCTTC.

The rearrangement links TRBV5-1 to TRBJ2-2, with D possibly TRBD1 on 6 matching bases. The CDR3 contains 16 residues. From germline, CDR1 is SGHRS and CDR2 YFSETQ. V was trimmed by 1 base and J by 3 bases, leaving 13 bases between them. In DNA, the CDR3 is TGCGCCAGCAGCTTGCCCTTACAGGGATACACCGGGGAGCTGTTTTTT. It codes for CASSLPLQGYTGELFF.

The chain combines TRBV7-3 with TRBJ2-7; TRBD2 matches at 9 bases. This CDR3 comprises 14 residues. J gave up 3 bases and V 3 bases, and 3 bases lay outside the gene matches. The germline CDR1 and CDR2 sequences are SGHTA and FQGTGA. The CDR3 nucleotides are TGTGCCAGCAGCTTTAGCGGGAGTTTCTACGAGCAGTACTTC. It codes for CASSFSGSFYEQYF. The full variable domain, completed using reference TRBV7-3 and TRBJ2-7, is GAGVSQTPSNKVTEKGKYVELRCDPISGHTALYWYRQSLGQGPEFLIYFQGTGAADDSGLPNDRFFAVRPEGSVSTLKIQRTERGDSAVYLCASSFSGSFYEQYFGPGTRLTVT.

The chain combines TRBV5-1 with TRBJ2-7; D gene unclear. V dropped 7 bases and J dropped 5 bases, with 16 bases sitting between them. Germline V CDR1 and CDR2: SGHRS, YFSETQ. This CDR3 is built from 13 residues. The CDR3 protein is CASGPDATHEQYF. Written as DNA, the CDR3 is TGCGCCAGCGGGCCTGACGCGACACACGAGCAGTACTTC.

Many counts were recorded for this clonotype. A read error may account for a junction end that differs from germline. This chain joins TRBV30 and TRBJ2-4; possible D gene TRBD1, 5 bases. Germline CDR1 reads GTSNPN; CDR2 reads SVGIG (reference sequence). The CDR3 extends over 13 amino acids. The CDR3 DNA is TGTGCCTGGAGTCGTCTGGACAAAAACGTTCAGTACTTC. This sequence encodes CAWSRLDKNVQYF.

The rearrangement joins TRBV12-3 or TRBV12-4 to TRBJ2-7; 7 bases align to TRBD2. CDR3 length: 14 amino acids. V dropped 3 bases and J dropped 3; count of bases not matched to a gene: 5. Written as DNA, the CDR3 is TGTGCCAGCAGTTTTATGGCTAGCGGCTACGAGCAGTACTTC. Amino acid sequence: CASSFMASGYEQYF.

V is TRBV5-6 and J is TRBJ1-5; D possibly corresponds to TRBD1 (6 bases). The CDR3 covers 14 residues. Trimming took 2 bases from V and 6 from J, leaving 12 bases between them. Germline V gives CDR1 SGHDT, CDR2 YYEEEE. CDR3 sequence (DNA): TGTGCCAGCAGCTTCCGACAGGCAGGTCAGCCCCAGCATTTT. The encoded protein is CASSFRQAGQPQHF. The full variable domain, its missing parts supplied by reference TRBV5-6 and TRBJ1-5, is DAGVTQSPTHLIKTRGQQVTLRCSPKSGHDTVSWYQQALGQGPQFIFQYYEEEERQRGNFPDRFSGHQFPNYSSELNVNALLLGDSALYLCASSFRQAGQPQHFGDGTRLSIL.

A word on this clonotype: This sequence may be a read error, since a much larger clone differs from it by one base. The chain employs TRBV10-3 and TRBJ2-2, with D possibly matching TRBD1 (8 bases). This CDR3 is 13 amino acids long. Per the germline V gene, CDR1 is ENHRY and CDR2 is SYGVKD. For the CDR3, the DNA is TGTGCCATCAGTGGGACAGGGAGCGGGGACCTGTTTTTT. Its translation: CAISGTGSGDLFF.

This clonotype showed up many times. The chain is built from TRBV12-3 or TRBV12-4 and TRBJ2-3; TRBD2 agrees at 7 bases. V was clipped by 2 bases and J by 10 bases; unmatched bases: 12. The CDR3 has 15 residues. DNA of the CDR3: TGTGCCAGCAGTTTACGGCAGCGGGGTTCATTGGCGCAGTATTTT. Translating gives CASSLRQRGSLAQYF.

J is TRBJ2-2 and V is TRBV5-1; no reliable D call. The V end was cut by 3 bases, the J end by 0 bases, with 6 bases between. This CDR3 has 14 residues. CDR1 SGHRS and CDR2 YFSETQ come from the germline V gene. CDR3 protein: CASSYFTNTGELFF. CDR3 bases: TGCGCCAGCAGCTACTTCACGAACACCGGGGAGCTGTTTTTT.

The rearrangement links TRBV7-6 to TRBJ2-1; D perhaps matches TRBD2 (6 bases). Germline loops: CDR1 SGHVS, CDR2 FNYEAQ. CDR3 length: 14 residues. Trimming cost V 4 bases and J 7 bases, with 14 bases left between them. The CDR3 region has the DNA TGTGCCAGCAGCTCACGACTAGTCCCGAATGAGCAGTTCTTC. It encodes CASSSRLVPNEQFF. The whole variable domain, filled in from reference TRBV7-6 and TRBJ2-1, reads GAGVSQSPRYKVTKRGQDVALRCDPISGHVSLYWYRQALGQGPEFLTYFNYEAQQDKSGLPNDRFSAERPEGSISTLTIQRTEQRDSAMYRCASSSRLVPNEQFFGPGTRLTVL.

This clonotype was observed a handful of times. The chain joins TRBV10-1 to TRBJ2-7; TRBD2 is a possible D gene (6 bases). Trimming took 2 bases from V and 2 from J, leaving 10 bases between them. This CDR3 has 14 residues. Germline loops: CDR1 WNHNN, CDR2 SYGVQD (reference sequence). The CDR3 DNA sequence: TGCGCCAGCAGTGAGACGGGAGCGCCCTACGAGCAGTACTTC. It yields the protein CASSETGAPYEQYF.

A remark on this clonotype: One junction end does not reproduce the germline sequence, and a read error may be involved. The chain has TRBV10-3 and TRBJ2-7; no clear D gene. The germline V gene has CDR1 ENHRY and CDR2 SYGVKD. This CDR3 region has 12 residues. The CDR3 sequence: CAISESTQIRNF. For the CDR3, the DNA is TGTGCCATCAGTGAGTCGACACAGATAAGGAACTTC.

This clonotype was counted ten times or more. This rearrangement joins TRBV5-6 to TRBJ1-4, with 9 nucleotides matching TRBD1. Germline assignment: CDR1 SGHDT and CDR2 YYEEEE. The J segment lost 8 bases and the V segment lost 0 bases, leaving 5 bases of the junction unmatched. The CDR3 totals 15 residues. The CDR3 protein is CASSLAGTGSEKLFF. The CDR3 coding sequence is TGTGCCAGCAGCTTGGCCGGGACAGGGTCGGAAAAACTGTTTTTT.

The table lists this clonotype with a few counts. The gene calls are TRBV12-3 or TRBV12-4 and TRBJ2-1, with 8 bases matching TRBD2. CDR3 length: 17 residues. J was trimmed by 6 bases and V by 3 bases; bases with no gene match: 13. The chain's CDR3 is CASSLKGREGHPNEQFF. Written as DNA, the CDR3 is TGTGCCAGCAGTTTGAAGGGTCGGGAGGGCCATCCCAATGAGCAGTTCTTC.

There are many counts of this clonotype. The CDR3 DNA reads as TGTGCCAGCAGCCGACAGGTTTCCAACACCGGGGAGCTGTTTTTT. It specifies CASSRQVSNTGELFF. V is TRBV14 and J is TRBJ2-2; weak D call: TRBD1 (6 bases). Germline CDR1 SGHDN, CDR2 FVKESK. This CDR3 has 15 amino acids. The V and J ends lost 4 bases and 2 bases respectively, with 11 bases between them. Full variable domain (rest looked up from reference TRBV14 and TRBJ2-2): EAGVTQFPSHSVIEKGQTVTLRCDPISGHDNLYWYRRVMGKEIKFLLHFVKESKQDESGMPNNRFLAERTGGTYSTLKVQPAELEDSGVYFCASSRQVSNTGELFFGEGSRLTVL.

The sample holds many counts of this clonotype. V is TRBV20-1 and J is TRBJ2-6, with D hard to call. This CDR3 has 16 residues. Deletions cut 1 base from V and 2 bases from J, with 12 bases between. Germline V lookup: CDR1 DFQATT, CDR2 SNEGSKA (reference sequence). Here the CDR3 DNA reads TGCAGTGCTAGAGGTGACATGGTTGCTGGGGCCAACGTCCTGACTTTC. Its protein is CSARGDMVAGANVLTF.

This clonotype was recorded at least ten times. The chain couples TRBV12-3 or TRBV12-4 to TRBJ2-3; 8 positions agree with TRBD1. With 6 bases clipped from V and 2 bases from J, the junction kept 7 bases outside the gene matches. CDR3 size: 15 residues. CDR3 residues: CASRRTGQHTDTQYF. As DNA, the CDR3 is TGTGCCAGCAGAAGGACAGGGCAACACACAGATACGCAGTATTTT.

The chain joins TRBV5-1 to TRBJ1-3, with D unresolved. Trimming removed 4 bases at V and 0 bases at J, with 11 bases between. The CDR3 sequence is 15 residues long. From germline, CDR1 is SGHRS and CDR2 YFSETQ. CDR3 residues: CASSHDRSSGNTIYF. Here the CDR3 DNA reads TGCGCCAGCAGCCACGACCGATCCTCTGGAAACACCATATATTTT.

The CDR3 region has the DNA TGCGCCAGCAGCTTTGACCAAGGAACCTACAATGAGCAGTTCTTC. This codes for CASSFDQGTYNEQFF. The J gene is TRBJ2-1, the V gene TRBV5-1, with D unclear. V lost 2 bases, J lost 2 bases, and 11 bases lay in between. The CDR3 is made up of 15 amino acids. Germline V gene sequence: CDR1 SGHRS, CDR2 YFSETQ.